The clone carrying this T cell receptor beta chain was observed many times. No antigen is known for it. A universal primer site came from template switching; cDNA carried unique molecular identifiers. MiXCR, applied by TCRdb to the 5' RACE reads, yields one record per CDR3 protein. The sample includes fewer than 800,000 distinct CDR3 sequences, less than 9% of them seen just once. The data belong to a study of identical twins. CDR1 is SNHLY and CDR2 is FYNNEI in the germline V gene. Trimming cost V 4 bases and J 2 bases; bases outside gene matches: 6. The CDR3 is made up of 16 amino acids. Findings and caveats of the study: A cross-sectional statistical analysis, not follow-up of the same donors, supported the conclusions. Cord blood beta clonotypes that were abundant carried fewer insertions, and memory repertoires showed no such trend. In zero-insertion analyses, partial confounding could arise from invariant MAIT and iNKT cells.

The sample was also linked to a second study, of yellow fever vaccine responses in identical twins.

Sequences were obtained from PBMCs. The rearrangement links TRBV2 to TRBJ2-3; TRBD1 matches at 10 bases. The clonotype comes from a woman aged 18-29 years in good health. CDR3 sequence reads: CASSAGTGDPTDTQYF. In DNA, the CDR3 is TGTGCCAGCAGTGCCGGGACAGGGGACCCCACAGATACGCAGTATTTT. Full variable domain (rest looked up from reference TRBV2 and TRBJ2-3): EPEVTQTPSHQVTQMGQEVILRCVPISNHLYFYWYRQILGQKVEFLVSFYNNEISEKSEIFDDQFSVERPDGSNFTLKIRSTKLEDSAMYFCASSAGTGDPTDTQYFGPGTRLTVL.